The 10 T cell receptor beta chains below come from one sample, sequenced in a study of T-cell reconstitution after alpha-beta-depleted transplantation in children. TCRbeta library construction was performed incorporating unique molecular identifiers. TCRdb re-derived calls from the PCR reads in MiXCR, one entry per CDR3 protein. The sample includes hundreds of thousands of distinct CDR3 sequences, under 15% of them seen just once. Sample: PBMCs, taken before TCRalphabeta/CD19-depleted stem cell transplant. The receptors were gathered from a girl aged 2 to 10 with congenital amegakaryocytic thrombocytopenia, due to receive a stem cell transplant.

This clonotype has a count of ten or more. This chain uses TRBV4-2 with TRBJ2-2; no firm D call. CDR1 and CDR2 from the germline V gene are LGHNA and YNFKEQ. The CDR3 has 18 residues. V lost 4 bases to trimming and J lost 10 bases, with 28 bases between them. The chain's CDR3 is CASSPSSSTTERWEELFF. In nucleotides, the CDR3 is TGTGCCAGCAGCCCAAGCTCCTCGACGACCGAGCGCTGGGAGGAGCTGTTTTTT.

This clonotype was observed at least ten times. The V gene is TRBV6-5, the J gene TRBJ2-5; 9 bases are a match to TRBD2. J gave up 2 bases and V 4 bases, and 5 bases lay outside the gene matches. The CDR3 covers 15 residues. From germline, CDR1 is MNHEY and CDR2 SVGAGI. The CDR3 region is CASSCVAGEQETQYF. The CDR3 DNA reads TGTGCCAGCAGTTGTGTAGCGGGAGAACAAGAGACCCAGTACTTC.

This clonotype was observed many times. This chain joins TRBV20-1 and TRBJ2-7, with D perhaps matching TRBD1 (5 bases). The V end was cut by 6 bases, the J end by 3 bases, with 18 bases between. The CDR3 spans 14 residues. Germline CDR1 and CDR2: DFQATT and SNEGSKA (reference sequence). The CDR3 region is CSAYDSPDVYEQYF. The DNA for the CDR3 is TGCAGTGCATACGACAGTCCCGATGTCTACGAGCAGTACTTC.

V gene TRBV25-1 combines with J gene TRBJ2-5, with 8 bases lining up with TRBD2. There are 15 residues in the CDR3. CDR1 MGHDK and CDR2 SYGVNS come from the germline V gene. The J segment lost 3 bases and the V segment lost 2 bases, leaving 5 bases of the junction unmatched. Here the CDR3 DNA reads TGTGCCAGCAGTGAAAGCGGGAGCCCCAAAGAGACCCAGTACTTC. It specifies CASSESGSPKETQYF. Full variable domain (remainder filled in from reference TRBV25-1 and TRBJ2-5): EADIYQTPRYLVIGTGKKITLECSQTMGHDKMYWYQQDPGMELHLIHYSYGVNSTEKGDLSSESTVSRIRTEHFPLTLESARPSHTSQYLCASSESGSPKETQYFGPGTRLLVL.

The CDR3 loop is CASSPAGTGRYGYTF. The CDR3 DNA sequence: TGCGCCAGCAGCCCGGCCGGGACAGGCCGCTATGGCTACACCTTC. This chain joins TRBV5-1 and TRBJ1-2, with TRBD1 identical over 8 bases. J lost 4 bases, V lost 4 bases, and 9 bases had no gene match. Germline-derived CDR1 and CDR2 are SGHRS and YFSETQ. The CDR3 extends over 15 amino acids.

V usage is TRBV6-2 or TRBV6-3 and J usage is TRBJ1-5; TRBD1 agrees at 9 bases. The germline CDR1 and CDR2 sequences are MNHEY and SVGEGT. The CDR3 is 21 residues long. The V and J ends lost 0 bases and 7 bases, in that order; junction bases with no gene match: 22. CDR3 sequence: CASSYSFRIGDRVVIRQPQHF. The CDR3 DNA sequence: TGTGCCAGCAGTTACTCGTTTCGGATCGGGGACAGGGTGGTTATTAGACAGCCCCAGCATTTT.

Details on this clonotype: Sequence at one end of the junction differs from germline and may be a read error. The genes are TRBV6-1 and TRBJ2-5; 8 positions match TRBD2. Germline V lookup: CDR1 MNHNS, CDR2 SASEGT. The length of the CDR3 is 15 residues. The CDR3 here is CASSELAGGGEAQYF. For the CDR3, the DNA is TGTGCCAGCAGTGAATTGGCGGGAGGAGGAGAGGCCCAGTACTTC.

The V call is TRBV20-1, the J call TRBJ2-1; D might be TRBD2 (6 bases). Deletions cut 0 bases from V and 4 bases from J, with 22 bases between. Germline V gene sequence: CDR1 DFQATT, CDR2 SNEGSKA (reference sequence). This CDR3 is 18 amino acids long. The CDR3 DNA reads TGCAGTGCTAGAGAGACACGGATTCGAGGCGGGATATACAATGAGCAGTTCTTC. Protein sequence: CSARETRIRGGIYNEQFF.

This clonotype was recorded at least ten times. This sequence joins TRBV20-1 and TRBJ2-1; D gene uncertain. Germline CDR1 reads DFQATT; CDR2 reads SNEGSKA (reference sequence). V was shortened by 1 base and J by 6 bases, with 10 bases between the two germline ends. The CDR3 loop spans 13 amino acids. Here the CDR3 DNA reads TGCAGTGCTAGAGCCCTAATATCCAATGAGCAGTTCTTC. Encoded protein: CSARALISNEQFF.

The chain carries TRBV20-1 and TRBJ2-7; D call uncertain. Deletions cut 5 bases from V and 2 bases from J, with 10 bases between. CDR1 is DFQATT and CDR2 is SNEGSKA in the germline V gene (reference sequence). The length of the CDR3 is 12 residues. The CDR3 sequence is CSASPSTYEQYF. The CDR3 DNA sequence: TGCAGTGCTTCGCCTAGTACCTACGAGCAGTACTTC.